Shown below are 21 T cell receptor beta chains from a single sample sequenced in a study of T cell clonality in common variable immunodeficiency. Method: immunoSEQ multiplex PCR; TCRdb's copy keeps in-frame clones and lacks some. Observed are about 52,000 clones, no singletons, with the top ten taking 1.8%. Sequencing was done on a sample of peripheral blood mononuclear cells. The receptor set was obtained from a person between 18 and 75 years old in good health.

Ten or more counts support this clone. The observed sequence ends 3 residues before the CDR3 terminus, with the missing tail filled in from the germline J gene. This chain uses TRBV10-3 with TRBJ1-4; 8 bases line up with TRBD1. With V trimmed by 7 bases and J by 3 bases, 10 bases remained unmatched. CDR3 length equals 16 residues. Germline CDR1 reads ENHRY; CDR2 reads SYGVKD. The CDR3 is CAINPGGAFANEKLFF. CDR3 bases read: TGTGCCATCAATCCAGGGGGCGCGTTTGCTAATGAAAAA.

This clone was detected only a few times. Coverage ceases 3 residues before the CDR3 finishes, and the germline J gene fills in the end. The V and J genes are TRBV19 and TRBJ1-2; D call uncertain. The CDR3 covers 14 residues. CDR1 LNHDA and CDR2 SQIVND come from the germline V gene (reference sequence). CDR3 amino acids: CASNPLAAHNDYTF. The sequenced part of the CDR3 DNA is TGTGCCAGTAATCCTTTGGCGGCCCACAATGAC.

At least ten counts were recorded for this clone. The observed sequence ends 3 residues before the CDR3 terminus, with the missing tail filled in from the germline J gene. The gene calls are TRBV6-4 and TRBJ2-3, with 8 bases matching TRBD2. CDR1 is MRHNA and CDR2 is SNTAGT in the germline V gene. The CDR3 length is 14 residues. V shed 5 bases, J shed 0 bases, and the junction held 1 base outside the gene matches. The CDR3 DNA, read in part, is TGTGCCAGCAGTAGCGGGAGAAGCACAGATACG. Protein sequence: CASSSGRSTDT. The full CDR3 protein reads CASSSGRSTDTQYF.

Only a few counts were recorded for this clone. The read ends 3 residues shy of where the CDR3 ends; the end is completed using the germline J gene. This chain links TRBV7-8 with TRBJ2-3; a weak D match, TRBD2 (5 bases). Looked up from germline, CDR1 is SGHVS and CDR2 is FQNEAQ. Trimming shortened V by 7 bases and J by 3 bases, and 23 bases separated the two germline ends. The length of the CDR3 is 17 residues. The CDR3 sequence is CASTHGEGSIYTDTQYF. Partial CDR3 DNA: TGTGCCAGCACCCATGGAGAGGGTTCGATATATACAGATACG.

A word on this clone: With the read ending 3 residues before the CDR3 end, the germline J gene is used to fill in that end. This chain links TRBV6-2 or TRBV6-3 with TRBJ1-1; 8 bases agree with TRBD1. The CDR3 loop spans 12 amino acids. Germline V gives CDR1 MNHEY, CDR2 SVGEGT. CDR3: CASSLVQGVAFF. The part of the CDR3 DNA that was read is TGTGCCAGCAGTTTGGTACAGGGGGTG.

In its sample, this clone was seen many times. The CDR3 sequence is CASSTGTGGYYEQYF. The part of the CDR3 DNA that was read is TGTGCCAGCAGTACCGGGACAGGGGGTTACTACGAG. V is TRBV5-4 and J is TRBJ2-7; 11 bases are a match to TRBD1. Sequencing ends 3 residues short of the CDR3 end; the germline J gene provides the rest. The CDR3 covers 15 residues. The V gene end was trimmed by 5 bases and the J gene end by 3 bases; junction bases not matched to a gene: 7. Germline CDR1 SGHNT, CDR2 YYREEE (reference sequence).

This clone appeared many times. The read ends 3 residues early relative to the CDR3; the germline J gene fills the gap. The V and J genes are TRBV20-1 and TRBJ1-2; D is unclear. The CDR3 extends over 14 amino acids. Germline CDR1 DFQATT, CDR2 SNEGSKA (reference sequence). CDR3 loop: CTARGKQTSYGYTF. The covered CDR3 bases are TGCACCGCGCGGGGAAAACAAACTTCCTATGGC.

This clone came up a few times. Coverage ceases 3 residues before the CDR3 finishes, and the germline J gene fills in the end. This chain uses TRBV2 with TRBJ2-1; D ambiguous. Per germline, CDR1 SNHLY and CDR2 FYNNEI. The V and J ends lost 10 bases and 7 bases respectively, with 11 bases between them. CDR3 length: 11 residues. The CDR3 bases that were read are TGTGCCACCTCGCGGCTGAATGAG. Protein: CATSRLNE. The entire CDR3 protein is CATSRLNEQFF. The whole variable domain, remainder taken from reference TRBV2 and TRBJ2-1, is EPEVTQTPSHQVTQMGQEVILRCVPISNHLYFYWYRQILGQKVEFLVSFYNNEISEKSEIFDDQFSVERPDGSNFTLKIRSTKLEDSAMYFCATSRLNEQFFGPGTRLTVL.

Ten or more counts support this clone. The read gets to within 3 residues of the CDR3 end, and the germline J gene fills in the rest. The chain couples TRBV6-2 or TRBV6-3 to TRBJ2-3; 10 nucleotides agree with TRBD2. With V trimmed by 6 bases and J by 5 bases, 11 bases remained unmatched. The CDR3 runs to 16 residues. Germline CDR1 and CDR2: MNHEY and SVGEGT. Incomplete CDR3 DNA: TGTGCCAGCAGACAGGTGGCTCGGACTAGCGGAGATACG. As protein: CASRQVARTSGDT. The full CDR3 reads CASRQVARTSGDTQYF.

A note on this clone: The CDR3 end is not reached by the read, which stops 3 residues before it; the germline J gene fills it in. The chain uses TRBV19 and TRBJ2-2; TRBD1 matches 10 bases. This CDR3 contains 15 residues. The germline gives CDR1 LNHDA, CDR2 SQIVND (reference sequence). The CDR3 sequence is CASTLLTGGFEKLFF. The sequenced CDR3 bases are TGTGCCAGTACTTTATTGACAGGGGGCTTTGAAAAG.

As for this clone: Read sequence stops 3 residues before the CDR3 end, and the germline J gene provides the missing end. This chain links TRBV7-2 with TRBJ2-5, with 9 bases aligning to TRBD2. Germline values: CDR1 SGHTA, CDR2 FQGNSA. This CDR3 is 15 amino acids long. The V gene end was trimmed by 1 base and the J gene end by 5 bases; junction bases not matched to a gene: 5. The DNA read from the CDR3 is TGTGCCAGCAGCTTAGTTGCGGGGGGGCGTGAGACC. This codes for CASSLVAGGRET. The CDR3 in full is CASSLVAGGRETQYF.

This clone was recorded many times. The CDR3 end lies 3 residues beyond the end of the read and is filled in from the germline J gene. The chain combines TRBV20-1 with TRBJ2-7; D might be TRBD1 (6 bases). Germline CDR1 is DFQATT and CDR2 is SNEGSKA (reference sequence). The CDR3 spans 13 residues. V was cut by 1 base and J by 0 bases, with 7 bases left in between. Incomplete CDR3 DNA: TGCAGTGCTAGAGCAGGGGCCTCCTACGAG. Protein product: CSARAGASYE. The entire CDR3 protein reads CSARAGASYEQYF.

This clone has ten or more counts. The DNA ends 3 residues before the CDR3 does, and the rest of the CDR3 is filled in from the germline J gene. The V gene is TRBV20-1, the J gene TRBJ2-1; 10 bases agree with TRBD2. There are 16 residues in the CDR3. Germline V gene lookup returns CDR1 DFQATT and CDR2 SNEGSKA (reference sequence). Trimming took 0 bases from V and 7 from J; bases not matched to a gene: 9. The part of the CDR3 DNA that was read is TGCAGTGCTAGAGATCGCCAGCGGGAGGGCATGAATGAG. Translation: CSARDRQREGMNE. The complete CDR3 reads CSARDRQREGMNEQFF.

This clone came up many times. The CDR3 end is not reached by the read, which stops 3 residues before it; the germline J gene fills it in. The chain has TRBV6-4 and TRBJ2-1; TRBD2 aligns across 11 bases. Per the germline V gene, CDR1 is MRHNA and CDR2 is SNTAGT. V shed 4 bases and J 6 bases; nucleotides not matched to a gene: 2. The CDR3 contains 14 residues. Incomplete CDR3 DNA: TGTGCCAGCAGTGGGGGGACTAGCGGCAATGAG. This encodes CASSGGTSGNE. The CDR3 reads in full as CASSGGTSGNEQFF.

This clone was seen ten or more times. The read terminates 3 residues before the CDR3 end, so the remaining end is supplied by the germline J gene. The chain links TRBV9 to TRBJ2-3; D is possibly TRBD2 (7 bases). The CDR3 has 13 amino acids. Germline CDR1 and CDR2: SGDLS and YYNGEE. The CDR3 reads CASSPGGGSSQYF. The CDR3 bases that were read are TGTGCCAGCAGCCCGGGGGGCGGTTCCTCG.

The table lists this clone with many counts. A much larger clone lies a single base off, so this may be a read error. The CDR3 end falls 3 residues outside the read, so it is completed with the germline J gene. The rearrangement uses TRBV30 and TRBJ2-2, with D perhaps TRBD1 (6 bases). The CDR3 runs 16 residues. Looked up from germline, CDR1 is GTSNPN and CDR2 is SVGIG (reference sequence). The CDR3 sequence: CAWSRGRSSGANVLFF. The CDR3 bases that were read are TGTGCCTGGAGCAGGGGACGTAGCTCTGGGGCCAACGTG.

Points on this clone: The observed sequence ends 3 residues before the CDR3 terminus, with the missing tail filled in from the germline J gene. J is TRBJ2-2 and V is TRBV30; tentative D call: TRBD2 (6 bases). The CDR3 has 20 amino acids. The V gene's germline CDR1 is GTSNPN and CDR2 SVGIG (reference sequence). CDR3 DNA, as far as it was read: TGTGCCTGGAGTGACGGAAGGGGAGGTTTTCTAAGCTCCTATAATTCACCG. It is translated as CAWSDGRGGFLSSYNSP. The whole CDR3 is CAWSDGRGGFLSSYNSPLFF.

In regard to this clone: The CDR3 end lies 3 residues beyond the end of the read and is filled in from the germline J gene. The chain couples TRBV6-1 to TRBJ1-1; the match to TRBD1 covers 8 bases. Germline loops: CDR1 MNHNS, CDR2 SASEGT. The CDR3 is made up of 15 amino acids. CDR3 sequence reads: CASSEAGTGSYEAFF. The CDR3 DNA, read in part, is TGTGCCAGCAGTGAAGCGGGGACAGGATCCTACGAG.

In this sample, this clone turned up many times. The read terminates 3 residues ahead of where the CDR3 ends, so the germline J gene completes it. V and J are TRBV29-1 and TRBJ1-4; 9 positions agree with TRBD1. Germline-derived CDR1 and CDR2 are SQVTM and ANQGSEA. This CDR3 is 13 amino acids long. Losses at the gene ends were 7 bases for V and 8 bases for J; bases not matched to a gene: 8. CDR3 DNA, as far as it was read: TGCAGCGCAGGGGACAGGGAAGAAGAAAAA. As protein: CSAGDREEEK. The whole CDR3 is CSAGDREEEKLFF.

This clone was recorded many times. Read coverage stops 3 residues before the CDR3 terminus; the germline J gene supplies the remainder. The chain recombines TRBV19 with TRBJ2-7; a possible D gene is TRBD2 (5 bases). The V and J ends lost 3 bases and 0 bases respectively, with 12 bases between them. Germline CDR1 LNHDA, CDR2 SQIVND (reference sequence). The CDR3 has 15 residues. The CDR3 loop reads CASSIFAGLSYEQYF. The CDR3 DNA, read in part, is TGTGCCAGTAGTATTTTTGCGGGCCTCTCCTACGAG.

In its sample, this clone was seen a few times. The read terminates 3 residues ahead of where the CDR3 ends, so the germline J gene completes it. The V call is TRBV19, the J call TRBJ2-4, with 10 positions matching TRBD1. This CDR3 has 16 amino acids. Germline CDR1 and CDR2: LNHDA and SQIVND (reference sequence). The CDR3 spells CASSTLTGGLNYGQYF. Partial CDR3 DNA: TGTGCCAGTAGTACGCTGACAGGGGGCCTTAACTATGGT.